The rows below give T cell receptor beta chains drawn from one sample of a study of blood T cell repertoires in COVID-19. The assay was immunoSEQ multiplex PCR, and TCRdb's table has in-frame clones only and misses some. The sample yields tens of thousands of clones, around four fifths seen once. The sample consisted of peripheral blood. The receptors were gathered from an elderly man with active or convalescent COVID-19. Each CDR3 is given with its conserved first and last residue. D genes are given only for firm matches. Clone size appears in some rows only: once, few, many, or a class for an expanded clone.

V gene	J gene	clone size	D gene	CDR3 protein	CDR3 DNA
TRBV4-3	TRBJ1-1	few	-	CASSRGSGLGNTEAFF	TGCGCCAGCAGCCGGGGTTCAGGACTGGGGAACACTGAAGCTTTCTTT
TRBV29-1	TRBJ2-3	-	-	CSVEGGTESTDTQYF	TGCAGCGTTGAAGGCGGGACAGAAAGCACAGATACGCAGTATTTT
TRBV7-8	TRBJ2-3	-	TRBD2	CASSLLRTRDTQYF	TGTGCCAGCAGCTTACTTCGGACTAGGGATACGCAGTATTTT
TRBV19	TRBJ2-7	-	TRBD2	CASSPRGLASELGYEQYF	TGTGCCAGTAGCCCCCGGGGACTAGCGAGCGAATTGGGCTACGAGCAGTACTTC
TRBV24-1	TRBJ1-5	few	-	CATSGSGTTKGPQHF	TGTGCCACCAGTGGGTCCGGGACTACAAAGGGGCCCCAGCATTTT
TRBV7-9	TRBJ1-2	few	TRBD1	CASSPKIRQGAGYTF	TGTGCCAGCAGCCCGAAGATTCGACAGGGGGCCGGCTACACCTTC
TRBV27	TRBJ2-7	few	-	CASRTGGYEQYF	TGTGCCAGCAGAACAGGAGGGTACGAGCAGTACTTC
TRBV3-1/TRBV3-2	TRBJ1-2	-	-	CASSQQEVGGYTF	TGTGCCAGCAGCCAGCAGGAAGTGGGTGGCTACACCTTC
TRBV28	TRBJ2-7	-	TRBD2	CASSLISGRWHEQYF	TGTGCCAGCAGTTTAATTAGCGGGAGATGGCACGAGCAGTACTTC
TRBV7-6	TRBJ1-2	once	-	CASSLSGDGYTF	TGTGCCAGCAGCCTCTCAGGTGATGGCTACACCTTC
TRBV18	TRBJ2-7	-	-	CASSSQGSDEQYF	TGTGCCAGCTCGTCTCAGGGATCCGACGAGCAGTACTTC
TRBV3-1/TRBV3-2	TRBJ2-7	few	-	CASSQVAGAYEQYF	TGTGCCAGCAGCCAAGTAGCAGGGGCCTACGAGCAGTACTTC
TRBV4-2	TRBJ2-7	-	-	CASSQGGGYEQYF	TGTGCCAGCAGCCAGGGAGGGGGGTACGAGCAGTACTTC
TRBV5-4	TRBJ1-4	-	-	CASSSGINEKLFF	TGTGCCAGCAGCTCGGGGATTAATGAAAAACTGTTTTTT
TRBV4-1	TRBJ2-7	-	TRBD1	CASSEQDRGSYEQYF	TGCGCCAGCAGCGAGCAGGACAGGGGTTCCTACGAGCAGTACTTC
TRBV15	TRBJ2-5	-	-	CATSRDQGQSSQYF	TGTGCCACCAGCAGAGATCAGGGCCAGAGCTCCCAGTACTTC
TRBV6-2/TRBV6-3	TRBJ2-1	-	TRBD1	CASSYSGQSSYNEQFF	TGTGCCAGCAGTTACTCGGGACAGAGCTCCTACAATGAGCAGTTCTTC
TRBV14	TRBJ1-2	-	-	CASSQAVLAQGYTF	TGTGCCAGCAGCCAAGCTGTCCTAGCTCAGGGCTACACCTTC
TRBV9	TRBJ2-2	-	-	CASSVAAGELFF	TGTGCCAGCAGCGTAGCCGCCGGGGAGCTGTTTTTT
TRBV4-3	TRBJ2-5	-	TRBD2	CASSQGGGAIETQYF	TGCGCCAGCAGCCAAGGCGGGGGGGCAATAGAGACCCAGTACTTC
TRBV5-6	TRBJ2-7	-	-	CASSLVGGAYEQYF	TGTGCCAGCAGCTTGGTGGGAGGCGCCTACGAGCAGTACTTC
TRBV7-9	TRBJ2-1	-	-	CASSSKQGKGRDEQFF	TGTGCCAGCAGCTCGAAACAGGGTAAGGGGCGGGATGAGCAGTTCTTC
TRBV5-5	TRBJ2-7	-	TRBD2	CASSQGTSGIYEQYF	TGTGCCAGCAGCCAAGGGACTAGCGGGATCTACGAGCAGTACTTC
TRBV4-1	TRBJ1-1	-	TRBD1	CASSQSTGGIGEAFF	TGCGCCAGCAGCCAGTCGACAGGGGGCATCGGTGAAGCTTTCTTT
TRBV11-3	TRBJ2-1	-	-	CASSLDRGRDEQFF	TGTGCCAGCAGCTTAGATCGGGGTAGAGATGAGCAGTTCTTC
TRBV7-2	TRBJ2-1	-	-	CASSQDYGNEQFF	TGTGCCAGCAGCCAGGACTATGGCAATGAGCAGTTCTTC
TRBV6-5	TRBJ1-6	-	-	CASRGGTDLSPLHF	TGTGCCAGCAGGGGAGGGACGGATCTATCACCCCTCCACTTT
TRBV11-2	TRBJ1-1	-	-	CASSGSWGRRTEAFF	TGTGCCAGCAGCGGGTCCTGGGGTAGGAGGACTGAAGCTTTCTTT
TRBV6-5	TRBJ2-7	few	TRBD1	CASSYSWTGGREQYF	TGTGCCAGCAGTTACTCCTGGACAGGGGGCCGCGAGCAGTACTTC
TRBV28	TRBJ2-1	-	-	CASSSRATRFYNEQFF	TGTGCCAGCAGTTCGCGGGCGACTAGGTTCTACAATGAGCAGTTCTTC
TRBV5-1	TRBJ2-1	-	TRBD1	CASSYRQGYNEQFF	TGCGCCAGCAGCTATCGACAGGGTTACAATGAGCAGTTCTTC
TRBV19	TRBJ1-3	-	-	CASIGVEGGNTIYF	TGTGCCAGTATTGGCGTGGAGGGCGGAAACACCATATATTTT
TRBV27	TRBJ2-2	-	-	CASGRRLQGSGELFF	TGTGCCAGCGGAAGGCGATTACAGGGATCCGGGGAGCTGTTTTTT
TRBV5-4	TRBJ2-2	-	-	CASSLQGNTGELFF	TGTGCCAGCAGCTTGCAGGGAAACACCGGGGAGCTGTTTTTT
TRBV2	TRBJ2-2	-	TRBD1	CASSRDSYTGELFF	TGTGCCAGCAGCCGGGACAGCTACACCGGGGAGCTGTTTTTT